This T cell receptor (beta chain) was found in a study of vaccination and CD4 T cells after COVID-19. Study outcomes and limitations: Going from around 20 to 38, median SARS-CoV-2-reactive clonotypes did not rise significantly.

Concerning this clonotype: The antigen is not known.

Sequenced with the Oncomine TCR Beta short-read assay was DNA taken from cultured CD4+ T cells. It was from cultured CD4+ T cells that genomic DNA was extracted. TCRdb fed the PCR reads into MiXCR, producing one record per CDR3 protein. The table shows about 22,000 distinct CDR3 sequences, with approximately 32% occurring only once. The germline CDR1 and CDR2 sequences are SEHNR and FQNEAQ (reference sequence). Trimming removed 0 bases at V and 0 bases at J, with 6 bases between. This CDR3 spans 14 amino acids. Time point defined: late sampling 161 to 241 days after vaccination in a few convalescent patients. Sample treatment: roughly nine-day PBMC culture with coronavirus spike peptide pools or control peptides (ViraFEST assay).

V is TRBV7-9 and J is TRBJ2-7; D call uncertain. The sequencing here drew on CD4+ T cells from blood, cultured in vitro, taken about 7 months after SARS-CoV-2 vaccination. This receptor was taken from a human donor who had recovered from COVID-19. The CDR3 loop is CASSLASGSYEQYF. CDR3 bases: TGTGCCAGCAGCTTAGCGTCAGGCTCCTACGAGCAGTACTTC. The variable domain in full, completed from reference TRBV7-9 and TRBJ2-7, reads DTGVSQNPRHKITKRGQNVTFRCDPISEHNRLYWYRQTLGQGPEFLTYFQNEAQLEKSRLLSDRFSAERPKGSFSTLEIQRTEQGDSAMYLCASSLASGSYEQYFGPGTRLTVT.